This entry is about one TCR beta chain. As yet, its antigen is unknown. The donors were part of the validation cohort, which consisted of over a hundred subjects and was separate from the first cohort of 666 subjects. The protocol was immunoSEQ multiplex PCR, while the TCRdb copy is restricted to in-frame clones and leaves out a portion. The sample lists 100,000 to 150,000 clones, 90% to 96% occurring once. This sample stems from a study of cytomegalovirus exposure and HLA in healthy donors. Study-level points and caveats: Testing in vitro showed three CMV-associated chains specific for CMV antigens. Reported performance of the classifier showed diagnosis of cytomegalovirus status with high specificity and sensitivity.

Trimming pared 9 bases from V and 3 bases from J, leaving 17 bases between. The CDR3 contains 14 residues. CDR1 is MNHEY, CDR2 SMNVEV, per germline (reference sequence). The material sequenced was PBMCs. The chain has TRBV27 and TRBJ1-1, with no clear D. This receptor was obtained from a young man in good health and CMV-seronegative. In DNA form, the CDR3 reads TGTGCCAGTTTAGAGATGCCGGGAGACACTGAAGCTTTCTTT. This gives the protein CASLEMPGDTEAFF.